One T cell receptor beta chain is described in this entry. The data were taken from a study of T cell changes during pregnancy in multiple sclerosis. TCRdb's table, derived via immunoSEQ multiplex PCR, lists solely in-frame clones and lacks some. The data show 69,000 or so clones, over 75% seen once. Germline CDR1 and CDR2: SGDLS and YYNGEE. This CDR3 is built from 15 residues. Losses at the gene ends were 4 bases for V and 4 bases for J; bases not matched to a gene: 10. The sequence came from a female donor in good health, enrolled as a control in a pregnancy study. The rearrangement joins TRBV9 to TRBJ2-5; 7 bases fit TRBD1. Material: CD4+ T cells from peripheral blood mononuclear cells, obtained in the third trimester of pregnancy. CDR3 loop: CASSTRQGGGETQYF. DNA for the CDR3: TGTGCCAGCAGCACCCGACAGGGTGGGGGAGAGACCCAGTACTTC.